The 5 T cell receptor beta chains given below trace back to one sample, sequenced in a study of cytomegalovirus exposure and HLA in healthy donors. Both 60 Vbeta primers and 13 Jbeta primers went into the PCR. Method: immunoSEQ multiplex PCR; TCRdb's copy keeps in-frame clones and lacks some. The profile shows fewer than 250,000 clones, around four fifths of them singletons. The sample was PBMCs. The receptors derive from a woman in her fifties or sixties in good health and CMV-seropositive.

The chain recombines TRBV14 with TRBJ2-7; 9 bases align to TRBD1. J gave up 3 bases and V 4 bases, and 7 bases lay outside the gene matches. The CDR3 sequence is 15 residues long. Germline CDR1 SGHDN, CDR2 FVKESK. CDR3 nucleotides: TGTGCCAGCAGCCTCGGACAGGGGAGAGGCTACGAGCAGTACTTC. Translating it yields CASSLGQGRGYEQYF.

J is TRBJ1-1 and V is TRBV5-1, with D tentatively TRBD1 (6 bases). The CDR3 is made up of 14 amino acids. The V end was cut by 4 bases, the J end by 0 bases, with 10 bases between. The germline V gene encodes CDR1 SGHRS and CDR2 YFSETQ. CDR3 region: CASSRGGLNTEAFF. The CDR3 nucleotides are TGCGCCAGCAGCCGAGGGGGTTTGAACACTGAAGCTTTCTTT.

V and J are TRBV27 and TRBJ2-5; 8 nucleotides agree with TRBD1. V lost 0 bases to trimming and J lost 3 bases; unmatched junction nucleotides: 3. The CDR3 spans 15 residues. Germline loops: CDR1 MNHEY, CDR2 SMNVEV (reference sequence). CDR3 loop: CASSLSNRGKETQYF. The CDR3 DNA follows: TGTGCCAGCAGTTTATCGAACAGGGGGAAAGAGACCCAGTACTTC.

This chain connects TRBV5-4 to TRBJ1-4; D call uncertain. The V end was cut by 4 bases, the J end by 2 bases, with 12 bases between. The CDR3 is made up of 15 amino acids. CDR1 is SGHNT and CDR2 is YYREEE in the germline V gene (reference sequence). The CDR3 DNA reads TGTGCCAGCAGCCCCGAGGGAGGGACTAATGAAAAACTGTTTTTT. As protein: CASSPEGGTNEKLFF.

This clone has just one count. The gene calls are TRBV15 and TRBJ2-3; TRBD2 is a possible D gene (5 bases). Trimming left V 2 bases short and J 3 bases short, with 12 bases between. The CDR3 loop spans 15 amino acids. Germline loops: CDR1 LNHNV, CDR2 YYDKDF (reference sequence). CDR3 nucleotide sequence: TGTGCCACCAGCAGACCCATCGGCGGGACAGATACGCAGTATTTT. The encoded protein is CATSRPIGGTDTQYF. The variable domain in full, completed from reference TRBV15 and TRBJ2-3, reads DAMVIQNPRYQVTQFGKPVTLSCSQTLNHNVMYWYQQKSSQAPKLLFHYYDKDFNNEADTPDNFQSRRPNTSFCFLDIRSPGLGDTAMYLCATSRPIGGTDTQYFGPGTRLTVL.